This TCR beta chain came from a study of shared clonotypes between healthy human individuals. This clone was counted a few times. Its target is unknown. It was into CD45RA+ naive and CD45RA-negative memory subsets that the CD4+ cells were split. The germline gives CDR1 SEHNR, CDR2 FQNEAQ (reference sequence). With V trimmed by 1 base and J by 5 bases, 3 bases remained unmatched. This CDR3 spans 14 amino acids. Sequencing was performed with immunoSEQ multiplex PCR; in TCRdb, only in-frame clones are kept and a portion is missing. Here the sample spans approximately 720,000 clones, about 78% being singletons. General study points: Shared clonotypes across all four donors exceeded non-shared ones in generation probability. Naive subsets generally exceeded memory subsets in estimated richness.

V and J are TRBV7-9 and TRBJ2-5, with 8 bases matching TRBD2. The sequence was obtained from a woman aged 25 to 45 in good health. The sequenced material came from memory CD4+ T cells sorted from blood. Described subset: CD45RA-negative fraction. The CDR3 sequence is CASSLGQREETQYF. The CDR3 DNA follows: TGTGCCAGCAGCTTAGGGCAGCGGGAGGAGACCCAGTACTTC.